These T cell receptor beta chains were read from a single sample in a study of blood T cell repertoires in COVID-19. Data came from immunoSEQ multiplex PCR; TCRdb stores just in-frame clones and leaves some out. The table lists more than 130,000 clones, about four fifths of them singletons. Material: peripheral blood. The receptors shown here come from a human donor in a cohort sampled during active COVID-19. The CDR3 runs from the conserved cysteine through the conserved F or W.

v_gene	j_gene	CDR3aa
TRBV7-2	TRBJ2-5	CASLGARGGQETQYF
TRBV7-3	TRBJ2-7	CASSLTGTSGGATYEQYF
TRBV6-5	TRBJ2-3	CASSSPSSGSTDTQYF
TRBV19	NA	CASSMGLNQPQYF
TRBV6-6	TRBJ1-6	CASSSRTGGLSPLHF
TRBV11-2	TRBJ2-1	CASSPITPSSYNEQFF
TRBV28	TRBJ2-7	CASSPVVQGSYEQYF
TRBV28	TRBJ1-2	CASSSPLPPYGYTF
TRBV28	TRBJ2-3	CASRDYTDTQYF
TRBV5-1	TRBJ2-1	CASSWGLAGGIGSYNEQFF
TRBV7-2	TRBJ1-5	CASSRGADGSNQPQHF
TRBV5-6	TRBJ2-2	CASSIMTGNTGELFF
TRBV13	TRBJ2-7	CASSPGTSGGSIVYEQYF
TRBV4-2	TRBJ2-3	CASGSVSGGPSTDTQYF
TRBV11-2	TRBJ2-7	CASRDRDRAAYEQYF
TRBV7-2	TRBJ2-2	CASRNRQGMNTGELFF
TRBV18	TRBJ1-4	CASSPSRDRDRGEKLFF
TRBV7-2	TRBJ1-5	CASSLSLWTGSSQPQHF
TRBV7-2	TRBJ2-7	CASSLESGGAYEQYF
TRBV7-6	TRBJ1-2	CASSPSGGSILVDGYTF
TRBV9	TRBJ2-7	CAGDRFHEQYF
TRBV7-9	TRBJ2-1	CASSPERLARLPNEQFF
TRBV7-8	TRBJ2-5	CASSARLADQETQYF
TRBV6-5	TRBJ1-1	CASSYSGAARTEAFF
TRBV10-2	TRBJ2-7	CASLMAGVGEQYF
TRBV7-9	TRBJ1-2	CASSSGGNYGYTF
TRBV5-1	TRBJ2-3	CASSLGGSSTDTQYF
TRBV19	TRBJ2-2	CASSSRAGELFF
TRBV29-1	TRBJ1-2	CSGSTGTDGYTF
TRBV28	TRBJ2-5	CASSLQQETQYF
TRBV9	TRBJ2-5	CASGKGGVQETQYF
TRBV5-4	TRBJ1-3	CASSLGAAGNTIYF
TRBV6-2/TRBV6-3	TRBJ1-6	CASSPAGGNSPLHF
TRBV7-3	TRBJ2-1	CASSSTGAPKEQFF
TRBV2	TRBJ2-1	CASTGQRGGNEQFF
TRBV19	TRBJ2-3	CASSYTRTDTQYF
TRBV6-5	TRBJ2-5	CASSYGQVGEETQYF
TRBV6-2/TRBV6-3	TRBJ1-4	CASSYDQGSIEKLFF
TRBV2	TRBJ2-5	CASSGAGGDWQETQYF
TRBV6-5	TRBJ1-2	CASSPGGIYGYTF
TRBV9	TRBJ2-1	CASSVRRGGNNEQFF
TRBV9	TRBJ2-3	CASSVGRGSDTQYF
TRBV7-2	TRBJ1-2	CASSLGQGGGYTF
TRBV4-1	TRBJ2-5	CASSHGRQAPGETQYF
TRBV11-1	TRBJ1-2	CASSPSTGGRYGYTF